These 11 T cell receptor beta chains were sequenced from one sample in a study of siplizumab effects on memory and regulatory T cells. The repertoire was sequenced with immunoSEQ multiplex PCR; TCRdb's copy has only in-frame clones and lacks some. The sample shows about 100,000 clones, 75% to 95% of them seen only once. Sample: CD4+ T cells sorted from blood. These receptors were collected from a human donor in good health.

The chain recombines TRBV27 with TRBJ2-2, with 7 bases identical to TRBD1. The J segment lost 4 bases and the V segment lost 2 bases, leaving 7 bases of the junction unmatched. The CDR3 has 16 residues. Germline values: CDR1 MNHEY, CDR2 SMNVEV (reference sequence). The CDR3 coding sequence is TGTGCCAGCAGTTTACAAACAGGGGCTTTCACCGGGGAGCTGTTTTTT. Protein: CASSLQTGAFTGELFF.

This chain joins TRBV9 and TRBJ1-5; no clear D. With 0 bases removed from V and 10 bases from J, the gap between germline ends came to 11 bases. The CDR3 sequence is 13 residues long. Germline V gene lookup returns CDR1 SGDLS and CDR2 YYNGEE. The DNA for the CDR3 is TGTGCCAGCAGCGTAGCGGCAGACTCCCCCCAGCATTTT. Encoded protein: CASSVAADSPQHF.

This clone was counted once. J is TRBJ1-1 and V is TRBV2, with 7 bases lining up with TRBD1. The CDR3 loop spans 18 amino acids. V gave up 6 bases and J gave up 0 bases; unmatched junction bases: 16. Germline-derived CDR1 and CDR2 are SNHLY and FYNNEI. The CDR3: CASSQIGGAGLMNTEAFF. CDR3 sequence (DNA): TGTGCCAGCAGCCAGATAGGGGGCGCGGGGTTAATGAACACTGAAGCTTTCTTT.

The V gene is TRBV5-1, the J gene TRBJ2-3, with D possibly being TRBD2 (6 bases). The CDR3 is 16 amino acids. The germline gives CDR1 SGHRS, CDR2 YFSETQ. V was clipped by 0 bases and J by 0 bases, with 11 bases between them. CDR3 sequence (DNA): TGCGCCAGCAGCTTGGGAGTCGGGACTAGCACAGATACGCAGTATTTT. Translated, it gives CASSLGVGTSTDTQYF.

The chain recombines TRBV4-1 with TRBJ1-5; 9 bases line up with TRBD1. Trimming cost V 0 bases and J 0 bases; bases outside gene matches: 9. The CDR3 has 19 amino acids. Germline values: CDR1 MGHRA, CDR2 YSYEKL. The CDR3 bases are TGCGCCAGCAGCCAAGATTTTGGGACAGGGTCCAATAGCAATCAGCCCCAGCATTTT. It is translated as CASSQDFGTGSNSNQPQHF.

V gene TRBV28 combines with J gene TRBJ1-2; D is perhaps TRBD1 (6 bases). Germline V gives CDR1 MDHEN, CDR2 SYDVKM. The length of the CDR3 is 20 residues. Trimming removed 3 bases at V and 0 bases at J, with 26 bases between. The CDR3, as DNA: TGTGCCAGCAGTTTTACAGGTTGGGTCGGACAGAACCTAGCTAACTATGGCTACACCTTC. Translation: CASSFTGWVGQNLANYGYTF.

The chain combines TRBV10-3 with TRBJ2-2, with 10 bases identical to TRBD2. V lost 6 bases and J lost 3; bases outside the gene matches: 7. This CDR3 contains 16 residues. Germline V gene sequence: CDR1 ENHRY, CDR2 SYGVKD. In DNA, the CDR3 is TGTGCCATCAGCGAATTTCTAGCGGGGGACACCGGGGAGCTGTTTTTT. Translating gives CAISEFLAGDTGELFF.

The chain uses TRBV5-1 and TRBJ2-7; 7 bases map to TRBD1. V lost 5 bases and J lost 4; bases outside the gene matches: 12. This CDR3 is built from 15 residues. CDR1 and CDR2 from the germline V gene are SGHRS and YFSETQ. CDR3 in DNA: TGCGCCAGCAGGGGACAGACAGGTGTGCTTTACGAGCAGTACTTC. Protein product: CASRGQTGVLYEQYF. The full variable domain, in which reference TRBV5-1 and TRBJ2-7 provide the parts outside the CDR3, is KAGVTQTPRYLIKTRGQQVTLSCSPISGHRSVSWYQQTPGQGLQFLFEYFSETQRNKGNFPGRFSGRQFSNSRSEMNVSTLELGDSALYLCASRGQTGVLYEQYFGPGTRLTVT.

The chain links TRBV7-2 to TRBJ2-3, with 12 bases identical to TRBD2. This CDR3 region has 19 residues. The germline V gene has CDR1 SGHTA and CDR2 FQGNSA. V lost 5 bases to trimming and J lost 2 bases; unmatched junction nucleotides: 14. The CDR3 loop reads CASSIVSTSGGPTTDTQYF. The CDR3 coding sequence is TGTGCCAGCAGCATTGTATCGACTAGCGGGGGCCCAACCACAGATACGCAGTATTTT.

This clone has just one count. V is TRBV19 and J is TRBJ1-6; the D is unclear. The germline V gene encodes CDR1 LNHDA and CDR2 SQIVND (reference sequence). Trimming removed 3 bases from V and 7 bases from J, with 7 bases in between. This CDR3 has 13 residues. DNA of the CDR3: TGTGCCAGTAGTATTGGAACCAATTCACCCCTCCACTTT. Residues: CASSIGTNSPLHF.

V usage is TRBV19 and J usage is TRBJ2-5; the D gene is possibly TRBD1 (5 bases). The CDR3 is 13 residues long. Deletions cut 4 bases from V and 2 bases from J, with 8 bases between. Germline loops: CDR1 LNHDA, CDR2 SQIVND (reference sequence). The CDR3 loop reads CASSTGHQETQYF. The CDR3 coding sequence is TGTGCCAGTAGTACCGGACATCAAGAGACCCAGTACTTC.